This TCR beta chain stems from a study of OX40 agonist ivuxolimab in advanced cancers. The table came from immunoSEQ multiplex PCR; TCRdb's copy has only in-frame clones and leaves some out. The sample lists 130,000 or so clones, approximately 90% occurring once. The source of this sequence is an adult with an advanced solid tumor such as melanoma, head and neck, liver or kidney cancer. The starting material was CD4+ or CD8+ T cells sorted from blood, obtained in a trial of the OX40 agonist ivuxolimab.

CDR3 region: CASSLMTGGGNTEAFF. The CDR3 DNA is TGCGCCAGCAGCTTGATGACAGGCGGCGGCAACACTGAAGCTTTCTTT. This chain connects TRBV5-1 to TRBJ1-1, with TRBD1 as a possible D gene (6 bases). The CDR3 covers 16 residues. Germline lookup yields CDR1 SGHRS and CDR2 YFSETQ. The V gene lost 1 base and the J gene lost 2 bases, with 15 bases spanning the gap.